Presented here are 32 T cell receptor beta chains from one specimen sequenced in a study of control samples from healthy donors and cancer patients (dated by TCRdb to the early 2020s). Libraries were built with the immunoSEQ multiplex PCR assay. TCRdb took this table from immuneACCESS and kept in-frame rearrangements with V and J called. Such tables lack part of the clones; where checked against another copy, unresolved V genes explain under half of the gap, and the rest is unexplained. Counted in this sample were some 110,000 clones; over 90% of them appeared once. 2.6% of the sample belongs to the ten largest clones. The sequencing sample was made of blood. Receptors were obtained from a man aged 25 to 40 in good health.

The chain joins TRBV10-2 to TRBJ1-6, with TRBD1 matching over 7 bases. Trimming took 6 bases from V and 8 from J; bases not matched to a gene: 7. The CDR3 consists of 14 residues. CDR1 WSHSY and CDR2 SAAADI come from the germline V gene. The CDR3 DNA follows: TGCGCCAGCAGGTCCTGGACAGGAGATTCACCCCTCCACTTT. Residues: CASRSWTGDSPLHF.

This chain joins TRBV6-6 and TRBJ2-7; no clear D. Germline CDR1 is MNHNY and CDR2 is SVGAGI (reference sequence). V was shortened by 7 bases and J by 2 bases, with 12 bases between the two germline ends. CDR3 length: 13 residues. The CDR3 region has the DNA TGTGCCAGCACCCCTGACCCCACCTACGAGCAGTACGTC. It codes for CASTPDPTYEQYV.

The chain couples TRBV6-4 to TRBJ2-5; D uncertain. V was trimmed by 0 bases and J by 5 bases, leaving 7 bases between them. CDR3 length: 13 residues. Germline values: CDR1 MRHNA, CDR2 SNTAGT. The CDR3 loop reads CASSDSNAETQYF. Here the CDR3 DNA reads TGTGCCAGCAGTGACTCGAACGCGGAGACCCAGTACTTC.

This chain connects TRBV5-1 to TRBJ1-1; D is ambiguous. The V gene lost 1 base and the J gene lost 8 bases, with 6 bases spanning the gap. Germline CDR1 is SGHRS and CDR2 is YFSETQ. This CDR3 is 11 amino acids long. The CDR3 here is CASSLKGEAFF. The CDR3 bases are TGCGCCAGCAGCTTGAAAGGGGAAGCTTTCTTT.

This chain uses TRBV7-9 with TRBJ1-1, with 7 positions matching TRBD1. Germline-derived CDR1 and CDR2 are SEHNR and FQNEAQ (reference sequence). Germline trimming cut 4 bases from V and 8 bases from J; bases unmatched to any gene: 7. CDR3 length: 13 amino acids. CDR3 in DNA: TGTGCCAGCAGCTCTGGGACAGTCAAAGAAGCTTTCTTT. Protein sequence: CASSSGTVKEAFF.

This chain links TRBV28 with TRBJ2-7, with 7 bases identical to TRBD1. The junction had 4 bases not matched to a gene; V was cut back by 7 bases and J by 1 base. The CDR3 runs to 13 residues. Germline CDR1 is MDHEN and CDR2 is SYDVKM. CDR3 in amino acids: CASTEQGSYEQYF. In nucleotides, the CDR3 is TGTGCCAGCACAGAACAGGGGTCCTACGAGCAGTACTTC.

The chain has TRBV4-2 and TRBJ1-2; 9 bases fit TRBD1. The CDR3 totals 17 residues. Unmatched junction bases numbered 10, after V lost 5 bases and J lost 0 bases. Germline CDR1 and CDR2: LGHNA and YNFKEQ. The chain's CDR3 is CASSSLGGQGANYGYTF. The CDR3 DNA is TGTGCCAGCAGCTCCCTGGGGGGACAGGGTGCTAACTATGGCTACACCTTC.

This clone was seen once. This chain links TRBV28 with TRBJ1-4, with TRBD1 matching 7 bases. The CDR3 has 19 residues. The junction had 16 bases not matched to a gene; V was cut back by 6 bases and J by 0 bases. Germline V gene lookup returns CDR1 MDHEN and CDR2 SYDVKM. Here the CDR3 DNA reads TGTGCCAGCAGCCTAGATCGGGACAGTCAATCTGCAACTAATGAAAAACTGTTTTTT. It codes for CASSLDRDSQSATNEKLFF.

This clone appeared once. V is TRBV5-5 and J is TRBJ2-5; maybe TRBD2 (5 bases). The CDR3 is made up of 14 amino acids. Trimming left V 0 bases short and J 2 bases short, with 8 bases between. Germline CDR1 SGHKS, CDR2 YYEKEE (reference sequence). In nucleotides, the CDR3 is TGTGCCAGCAGCTTGGCGGGAAAACAAGAGACCCAGTACTTC. It translates to CASSLAGKQETQYF.

This clone was seen once. CDR3 sequence: CASSLAPGPTNEQFF. The CDR3 region has the DNA TGTGCCAGCAGCTTAGCTCCGGGACCTACTAATGAGCAGTTCTTC. The chain recombines TRBV7-9 with TRBJ2-1; D may be TRBD1 or TRBD2 (5 bases each). Trimming removed 0 bases from V and 7 bases from J, with 13 bases in between. This CDR3 contains 15 residues. The germline CDR1 and CDR2 sequences are SEHNR and FQNEAQ (reference sequence). The whole variable domain, remainder taken from reference TRBV7-9 and TRBJ2-1, is DTGVSQNPRHKITKRGQNVTFRCDPISEHNRLYWYRQTLGQGPEFLTYFQNEAQLEKSRLLSDRFSAERPKGSFSTLEIQRTEQGDSAMYLCASSLAPGPTNEQFFGPGTRLTVL.

The chain uses TRBV4-1 and TRBJ1-1, with 7 bases aligning to TRBD1. This CDR3 is built from 15 residues. V shed 1 base and J 1 base; nucleotides not matched to a gene: 3. Germline V gene lookup returns CDR1 MGHRA and CDR2 YSYEKL. CDR3 sequence reads: CASSQVGGGNTEAFF. CDR3 nucleotide sequence: TGCGCCAGCAGCCAAGTAGGGGGCGGGAACACTGAAGCTTTCTTT.

CDR3: CASSVRRDTQYF. CDR3 nucleotide sequence: TGTGCCAGCAGCGTAAGGAGAGATACGCAGTATTTT. This chain uses TRBV11-3 with TRBJ2-3; D gene ambiguous. Trimming cost V 5 bases and J 5 bases, with 8 bases left between them. CDR3 length: 12 residues. Per germline, CDR1 SGHNT and CDR2 YENEEA. Combining the CDR3 with reference TRBV11-3 and TRBJ2-3 gives the whole variable domain EAGVVQSPRYKIIEKKQPVAFWCNPISGHNTLYWYLQNLGQGPELLIRYENEEAVDDSQLPKDRFSAERLKGVDSTLKIQPAELGDSAVYLCASSVRRDTQYFGPGTRLTVL.

The chain links TRBV5-1 to TRBJ1-1, with D possibly being TRBD1 (6 bases). Trimming took off 10 bases at V and 4 bases at J, with 32 bases between the two ends. The germline V gene encodes CDR1 SGHRS and CDR2 YFSETQ. The CDR3 contains 18 residues. CDR3 amino acids: CAPWAGGGGAGQGTEAFF. CDR3 in DNA: TGCGCCCCCTGGGCGGGGGGCGGGGGGGCGGGGCAGGGCACTGAAGCTTTCTTT. Variable domain in full (rest from reference TRBV5-1 and TRBJ1-1): KAGVTQTPRYLIKTRGQQVTLSCSPISGHRSVSWYQQTPGQGLQFLFEYFSETQRNKGNFPGRFSGRQFSNSRSEMNVSTLELGDSALYLCAPWAGGGGAGQGTEAFFGQGTRLTVV.

The rearrangement links TRBV3-1 (or the pseudogene TRBV3-2) to TRBJ2-5; D call uncertain. In germline, CDR1 is LGHDT, CDR2 YNNKEL (reference sequence). Trimming removed 4 bases at V and 5 bases at J, with 8 bases between. The CDR3 covers 12 residues. CDR3 residues: CASSPKRETQYF. The CDR3 bases are TGTGCCAGCAGCCCCAAAAGGGAGACCCAGTACTTC.

This chain joins TRBV2 and TRBJ2-6; 8 bases align to TRBD1. Per germline, CDR1 SNHLY and CDR2 FYNNEI. With 7 bases clipped from V and 0 bases from J, the junction kept 11 bases outside the gene matches. The CDR3 is 18 amino acids. The CDR3 here is CASNDPTGALSGANVLTF. The CDR3 DNA reads as TGTGCCAGCAACGACCCGACAGGGGCGCTCTCTGGGGCCAACGTCCTGACTTTC.

The gene calls are TRBV7-2 and TRBJ2-5; 13 bases are a match to TRBD2. The germline V gene encodes CDR1 SGHTA and CDR2 FQGNSA. V trimming: 5 bases; J trimming: 2 bases; junction bases outside the gene matches: 2. The CDR3 covers 15 residues. CDR3 loop: CASSPGLAGQETQYF. The CDR3 DNA is TGTGCCAGCAGCCCGGGACTAGCGGGACAAGAGACCCAGTACTTC. The full variable domain, with the rest looked up from reference TRBV7-2 and TRBJ2-5, is GAGVSQSPSNKVTEKGKDVELRCDPISGHTALYWYRQSLGQGLEFLIYFQGNSAPDKSGLPSDRFSAERTGGSVSTLTIQRTQQEDSAVYLCASSPGLAGQETQYFGPGTRLLVL.

The chain employs TRBV30 and TRBJ1-4; a possible D gene is TRBD1 (6 bases). Trimming removed 4 bases at V and 7 bases at J, with 16 bases between. Germline-derived CDR1 and CDR2 are GTSNPN and SVGIG (reference sequence). The CDR3 covers 14 residues. The CDR3 DNA reads as TGTGCCTGGACCGACGTCGAAGGGGGTGAAAAACTGTTTTTT. It specifies CAWTDVEGGEKLFF.

The V and J genes are TRBV6-5 and TRBJ2-1; TRBD2 is a possible D gene (5 bases). Germline V CDR1 and CDR2: MNHEY, SVGAGI. V was clipped by 6 bases and J by 4 bases, with 16 bases between them. This CDR3 is 15 amino acids long. The DNA for the CDR3 is TGTGCCAGCAGCTTTGGACTTCCCTCTTACAATGAGCAGTTCTTC. This gives the protein CASSFGLPSYNEQFF.

The rearrangement uses TRBV10-1 and TRBJ2-3; 10 bases align to TRBD2. The length of the CDR3 is 16 residues. Germline CDR1 WNHNN, CDR2 SYGVQD (reference sequence). Trimming removed 0 bases from V and 3 bases from J; junction bases left unmatched: 3. The CDR3: CASSESQRGGTDTQYF. CDR3 sequence (DNA): TGCGCCAGCAGTGAGTCTCAGCGGGGGGGAACAGATACGCAGTATTTT.

The chain joins TRBV4-2 to TRBJ2-6; D unclear. The CDR3 contains 16 residues. CDR1 and CDR2 from the germline V gene are LGHNA and YNFKEQ. The V gene lost 0 bases and the J gene lost 0 bases, with 6 bases spanning the gap. CDR3 coding DNA: TGTGCCAGCAGCCAAGATGTGAGCTCTGGGGCCAACGTCCTGACTTTC. Translation: CASSQDVSSGANVLTF.

The gene calls are TRBV5-6 and TRBJ2-1, with a possible D match to TRBD1 (6 bases). In germline, CDR1 is SGHDT, CDR2 YYEEEE. The CDR3 spans 16 residues. V was shortened by 0 bases and J by 7 bases, with 17 bases between the two germline ends. The CDR3 sequence is CASSLVAGVGINEQFF. The CDR3 bases are TGTGCCAGCAGCTTGGTAGCAGGGGTTGGGATAAATGAGCAGTTCTTC. Based on the CDR3 plus reference TRBV5-6 and TRBJ2-1, the full variable domain is DAGVTQSPTHLIKTRGQQVTLRCSPKSGHDTVSWYQQALGQGPQFIFQYYEEEERQRGNFPDRFSGHQFPNYSSELNVNALLLGDSALYLCASSLVAGVGINEQFFGPGTRLTVL.

J is TRBJ1-2 and V is TRBV6-4; a possible D gene is TRBD1 (5 bases). Germline assignment: CDR1 MRHNA and CDR2 SNTAGT. The V and J ends lost 0 bases and 4 bases respectively, with 9 bases between them. This CDR3 is built from 14 residues. The CDR3 here is CASSDSAGSYGYTF. The CDR3 DNA is TGTGCCAGCAGTGACTCCGCAGGGAGCTATGGCTACACCTTC.

The chain links TRBV5-6 to TRBJ2-1, with D perhaps TRBD1 or TRBD2 (5 bases each). Per germline, CDR1 SGHDT and CDR2 YYEEEE. This CDR3 has 12 residues. The V and J ends lost 3 bases and 6 bases respectively, with 7 bases between them. The CDR3 spells CASSWGSNEQFF. Here the CDR3 DNA reads TGTGCCAGCAGCTGGGGGTCCAATGAGCAGTTCTTC.

The gene calls are TRBV5-1 and TRBJ1-3; the match to TRBD1 covers 8 bases. This CDR3 contains 16 residues. Germline V gene sequence: CDR1 SGHRS, CDR2 YFSETQ. V was clipped by 4 bases and J by 0 bases; unmatched bases: 6. This CDR3 reads CASSQGQASSGNTIYF. CDR3 coding DNA: TGCGCCAGCAGCCAGGGACAGGCCTCCTCTGGAAACACCATATATTTT.

The chain employs TRBV2 and TRBJ2-3, with TRBD1 as a possible D gene (5 bases). V was clipped by 4 bases and J by 6 bases, with 14 bases between them. This CDR3 is 14 amino acids long. Per the germline V gene, CDR1 is SNHLY and CDR2 is FYNNEI. The CDR3: CASSAGIPPDTQYF. The DNA of the CDR3 is TGTGCCAGCAGTGCAGGGATCCCTCCCGATACGCAGTATTTT.

The chain uses TRBV5-3 and TRBJ1-1; possibly TRBD1 for D (5 bases). TRBV5-3 is an ORF, with its function uncertain. Between the trimmed V and J ends, which lost 6 bases and 8 bases, there was a span of 20 bases. The CDR3 contains 14 residues. DNA of the CDR3: TGTGCCAGAACCCGGCTGAAGGAGTCAGGGGAAGCTTTCTTT. Encoded protein: CARTRLKESGEAFF.

The chain uses TRBV11-1 and TRBJ2-1; no definite D call. Trimming removed 5 bases from V and 9 bases from J, with 8 bases in between. The length of the CDR3 is 11 residues. Germline V gene data show CDR1 as SGHAT and CDR2 as FQDESV (reference sequence). DNA for the CDR3: TGTGCCAGCAGCCCAGCAACTGAGCAGTTCTTC. Translating gives CASSPATEQFF. Based on the CDR3 plus reference TRBV11-1 and TRBJ2-1, the full variable domain is EAEVAQSPRYKITEKSQAVAFWCDPISGHATLYWYRQILGQGPELLVQFQDESVVDDSQLPKDRFSAERLKGVDSTLKIQPAELGDSAMYLCASSPATEQFFGPGTRLTVL.

The rearrangement uses TRBV11-3 and TRBJ2-3, with TRBD2 as a possible D gene (5 bases). The CDR3 consists of 13 residues. CDR1 is SGHNT and CDR2 is YENEEA in the germline V gene. V was shortened by 5 bases and J by 1 base, with 7 bases between the two germline ends. The CDR3 DNA is TGTGCCAGCAGCCTTAGCGGCACAGATACGCAGTATTTT. It translates to CASSLSGTDTQYF.

This clone has just a few counts. V and J are TRBV2 and TRBJ1-1, with unresolved D. The CDR3 sequence is 13 residues long. CDR1 and CDR2 from the germline V gene are SNHLY and FYNNEI. With 8 bases removed from V and 6 bases from J, the gap between germline ends came to 16 bases. CDR3 DNA sequence: TGTGCCAGCCTTTTTCGTCCTGGCCCTGAAGCTTTCTTT. Encoded protein: CASLFRPGPEAFF. Full variable domain (rest looked up from reference TRBV2 and TRBJ1-1): EPEVTQTPSHQVTQMGQEVILRCVPISNHLYFYWYRQILGQKVEFLVSFYNNEISEKSEIFDDQFSVERPDGSNFTLKIRSTKLEDSAMYFCASLFRPGPEAFFGQGTRLTVV.

The J gene is TRBJ2-1, the V gene TRBV2; D might be TRBD2 (6 bases). Germline values: CDR1 SNHLY, CDR2 FYNNEI. The CDR3 totals 12 residues. Trimming stripped 10 bases from V and 10 bases from J, with 17 bases between. As DNA, the CDR3 is TGTGCCACCTCGCGGGCGGGGCAGGAGCAGTTCTTC. This gives the protein CATSRAGQEQFF.

This clone has just one count. V and J are TRBV18 and TRBJ2-1; perhaps TRBD2 as D (6 bases). From germline, CDR1 is KGHSH and CDR2 LQKENI. The CDR3 runs 12 residues. Trimming pared 6 bases from V and 8 bases from J, leaving 11 bases between. Written as DNA, the CDR3 is TGTGCCAGCTCCTGGGAGGCCTATGAGCAGTTCTTC. Protein product: CASSWEAYEQFF.

This chain uses TRBV27 with TRBJ2-3; D gene uncertain. Looked up from germline, CDR1 is MNHEY and CDR2 is SMNVEV (reference sequence). Trimming removed 6 bases at V and 13 bases at J, with 14 bases between. This CDR3 region has 11 residues. DNA of the CDR3: TGTGCCAGCAGGTCCCGATATCGAGAGTATTTT. This sequence encodes CASRSRYREYF.